What follows is one TCR beta chain and its context. What it binds is unknown. The authors made TCR cDNA by 5'RACE template switching, adding a universal primer site and UMIs. TCRdb re-analysed the 5' RACE reads in MiXCR, keeping a single row per CDR3 protein. The sample holds 450,000 to 550,000 distinct CDR3 sequences, 21% seen once. These data come from a study of T cells after yellow fever vaccination. Whole-study results and caveats: Researchers noted that a small share of clonotypes showed up in both CD4 and CD8 compartments.

The receptor's source is a man between 18 and 35 years old who received the YFV17D yellow fever vaccine. The sample was PBMCs, taken 21 days after the first yellow fever vaccination.

CDR3: CASSIPSATDTQYF. In DNA form, the CDR3 reads TGTGCCAGTAGTATCCCATCGGCAACAGATACGCAGTATTTT. The rearrangement links TRBV19 to TRBJ2-3; D is unclear. This CDR3 is 14 amino acids long. The germline V gene encodes CDR1 LNHDA and CDR2 SQIVND (reference sequence). Trimming took off 3 bases at V and 3 bases at J, with 10 bases between the two ends.